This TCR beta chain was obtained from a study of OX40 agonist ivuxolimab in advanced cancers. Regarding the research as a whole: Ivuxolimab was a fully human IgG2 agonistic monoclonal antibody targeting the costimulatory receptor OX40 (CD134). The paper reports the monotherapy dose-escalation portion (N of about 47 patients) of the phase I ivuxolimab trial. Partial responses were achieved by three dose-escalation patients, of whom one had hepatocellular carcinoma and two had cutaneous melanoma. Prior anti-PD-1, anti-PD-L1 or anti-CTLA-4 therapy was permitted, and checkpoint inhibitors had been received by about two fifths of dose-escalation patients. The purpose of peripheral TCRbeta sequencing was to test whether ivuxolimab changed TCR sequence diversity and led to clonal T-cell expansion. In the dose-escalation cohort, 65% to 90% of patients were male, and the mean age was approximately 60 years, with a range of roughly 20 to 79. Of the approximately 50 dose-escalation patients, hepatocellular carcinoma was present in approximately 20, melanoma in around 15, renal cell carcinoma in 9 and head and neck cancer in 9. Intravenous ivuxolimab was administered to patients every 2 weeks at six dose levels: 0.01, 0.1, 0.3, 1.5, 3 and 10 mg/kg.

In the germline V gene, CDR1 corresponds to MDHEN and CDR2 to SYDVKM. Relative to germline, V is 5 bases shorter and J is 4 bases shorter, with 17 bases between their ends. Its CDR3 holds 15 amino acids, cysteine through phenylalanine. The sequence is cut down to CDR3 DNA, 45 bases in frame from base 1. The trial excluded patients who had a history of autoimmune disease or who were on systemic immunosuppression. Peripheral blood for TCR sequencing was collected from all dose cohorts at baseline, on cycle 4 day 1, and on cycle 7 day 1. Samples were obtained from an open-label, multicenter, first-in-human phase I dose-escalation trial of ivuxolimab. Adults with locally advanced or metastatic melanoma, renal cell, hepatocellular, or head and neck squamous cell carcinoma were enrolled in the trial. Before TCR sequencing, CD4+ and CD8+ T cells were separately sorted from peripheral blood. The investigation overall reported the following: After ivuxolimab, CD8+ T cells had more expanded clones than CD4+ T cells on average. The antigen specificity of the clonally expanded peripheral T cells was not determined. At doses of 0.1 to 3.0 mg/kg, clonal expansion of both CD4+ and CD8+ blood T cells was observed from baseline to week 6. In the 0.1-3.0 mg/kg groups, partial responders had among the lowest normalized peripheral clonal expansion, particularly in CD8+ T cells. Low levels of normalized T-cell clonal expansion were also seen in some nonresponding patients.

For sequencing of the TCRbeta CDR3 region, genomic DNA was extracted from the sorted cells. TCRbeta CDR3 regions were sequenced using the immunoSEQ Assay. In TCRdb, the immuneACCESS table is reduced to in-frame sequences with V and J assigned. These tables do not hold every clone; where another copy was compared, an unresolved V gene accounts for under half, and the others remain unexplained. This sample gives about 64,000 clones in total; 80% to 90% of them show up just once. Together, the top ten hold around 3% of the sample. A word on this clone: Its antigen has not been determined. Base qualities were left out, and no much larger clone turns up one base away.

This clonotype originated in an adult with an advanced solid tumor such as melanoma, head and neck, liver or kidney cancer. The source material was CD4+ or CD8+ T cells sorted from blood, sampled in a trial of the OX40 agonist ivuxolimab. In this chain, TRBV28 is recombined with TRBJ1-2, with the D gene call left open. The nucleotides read TGTGCCAGCAGTCCCGGTGGAGCCTCTGGCTATGGCTACACCTTC. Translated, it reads CASSPGGASGYGYTF.